The TCR beta chain described here comes from a study of molecular identifiers for immune sequencing clone quantification. TCRdb independently ran MiXCR on the PCR reads; one entry per CDR3 protein. The table records roughly 630,000 distinct CDR3 sequences, about 25% of them present only once. Germline assignment: CDR1 MNHNY and CDR2 SVGAGI (reference sequence). Trimming pared 7 bases from V and 4 bases from J, leaving 13 bases between. This CDR3 contains 13 residues. The receptor was isolated from a human donor in good health. Some libraries in this study had Jurkat cell RNA spiked in. This chain connects TRBV6-6 to TRBJ1-1, with TRBD1 as a possible D gene (5 bases). The specimen sequenced was naive CD8+ T cells from blood, with Jurkat cell RNA spiked in. This sample's subset: FACS-sorted CD8+CD4-CCR7+CD45RA+ naive T cells. The CDR3 loop reads CASTTGGVTEAFF. CDR3 DNA sequence: TGTGCCAGCACCACTGGGGGGGTCACTGAAGCTTTCTTT.